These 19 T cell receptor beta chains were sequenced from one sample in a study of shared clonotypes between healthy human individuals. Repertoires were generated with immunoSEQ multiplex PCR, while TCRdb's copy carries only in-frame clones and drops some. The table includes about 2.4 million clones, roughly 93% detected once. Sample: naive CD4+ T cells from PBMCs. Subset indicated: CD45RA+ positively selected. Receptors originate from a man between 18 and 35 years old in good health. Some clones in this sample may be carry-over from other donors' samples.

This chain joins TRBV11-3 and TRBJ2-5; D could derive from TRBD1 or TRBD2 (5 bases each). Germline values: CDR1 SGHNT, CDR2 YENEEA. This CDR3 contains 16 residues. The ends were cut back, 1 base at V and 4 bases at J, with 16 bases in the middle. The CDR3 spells CASSLGGDRSGETQYF. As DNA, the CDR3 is TGTGCCAGCAGCTTAGGAGGGGATCGGTCCGGAGAGACCCAGTACTTC.

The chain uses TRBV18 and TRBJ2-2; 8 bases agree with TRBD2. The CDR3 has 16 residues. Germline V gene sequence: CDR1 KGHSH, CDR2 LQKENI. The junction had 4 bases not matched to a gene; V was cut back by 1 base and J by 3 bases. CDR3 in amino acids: CASSPRRAGDTGELFF. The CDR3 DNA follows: TGTGCCAGCTCACCACGCAGAGCGGGAGACACCGGGGAGCTGTTTTTT.

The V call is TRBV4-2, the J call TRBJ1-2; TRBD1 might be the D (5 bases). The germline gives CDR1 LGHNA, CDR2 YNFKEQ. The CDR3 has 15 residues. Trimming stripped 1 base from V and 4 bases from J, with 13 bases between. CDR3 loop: CASSQGGRAFYGYTF. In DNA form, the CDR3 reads TGTGCCAGCAGCCAAGGGGGCCGGGCGTTCTATGGCTACACCTTC.

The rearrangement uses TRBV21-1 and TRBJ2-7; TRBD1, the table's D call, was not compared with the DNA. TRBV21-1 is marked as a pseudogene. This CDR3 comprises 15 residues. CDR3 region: CASSNEQGQGYEQYF. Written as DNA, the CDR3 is TGTGCCAGCAGCAACGAACAGGGGCAAGGTTACGAGCAGTACTTC.

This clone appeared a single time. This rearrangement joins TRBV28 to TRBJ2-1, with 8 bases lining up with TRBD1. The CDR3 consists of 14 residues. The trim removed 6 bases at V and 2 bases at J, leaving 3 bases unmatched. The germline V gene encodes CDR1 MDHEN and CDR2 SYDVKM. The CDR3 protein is CASRLGQAYNEQFF. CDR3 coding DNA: TGTGCCAGCAGATTGGGACAGGCCTACAATGAGCAGTTCTTC.

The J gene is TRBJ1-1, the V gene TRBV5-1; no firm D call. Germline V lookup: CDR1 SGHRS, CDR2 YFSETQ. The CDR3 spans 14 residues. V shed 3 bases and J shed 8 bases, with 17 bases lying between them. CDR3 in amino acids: CASSWERTDPEAFF. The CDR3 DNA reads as TGCGCCAGCAGCTGGGAACGGACGGATCCCGAAGCTTTCTTT. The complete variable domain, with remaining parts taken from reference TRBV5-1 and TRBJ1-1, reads KAGVTQTPRYLIKTRGQQVTLSCSPISGHRSVSWYQQTPGQGLQFLFEYFSETQRNKGNFPGRFSGRQFSNSRSEMNVSTLELGDSALYLCASSWERTDPEAFFGQGTRLTVV.

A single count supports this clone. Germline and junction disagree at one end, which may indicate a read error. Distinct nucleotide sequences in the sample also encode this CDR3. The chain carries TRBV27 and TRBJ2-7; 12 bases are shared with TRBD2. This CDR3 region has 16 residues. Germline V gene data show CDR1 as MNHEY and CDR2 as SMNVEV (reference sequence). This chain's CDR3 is CASSTRTSGALYEQYF. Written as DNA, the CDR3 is TGTGCCAGCAGTACCCGGACTAGCGGGGCCCTCTACGAGCAGTATTTC.

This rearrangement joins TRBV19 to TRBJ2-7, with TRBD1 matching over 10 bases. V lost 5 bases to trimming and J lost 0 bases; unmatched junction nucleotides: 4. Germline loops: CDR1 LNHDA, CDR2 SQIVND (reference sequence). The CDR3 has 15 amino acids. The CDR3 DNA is TGTGCCAGTAGTGTCCGGGACAGGGGCTCCTACGAGCAGTACTTC. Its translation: CASSVRDRGSYEQYF.

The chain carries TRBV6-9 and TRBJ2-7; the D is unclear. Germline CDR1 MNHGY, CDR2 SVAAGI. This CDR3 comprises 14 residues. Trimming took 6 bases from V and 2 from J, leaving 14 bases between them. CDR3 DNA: TGTGCCAGCAGCCACCCTACAGTCGCCTACGAGCAGTACTTC. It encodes CASSHPTVAYEQYF.

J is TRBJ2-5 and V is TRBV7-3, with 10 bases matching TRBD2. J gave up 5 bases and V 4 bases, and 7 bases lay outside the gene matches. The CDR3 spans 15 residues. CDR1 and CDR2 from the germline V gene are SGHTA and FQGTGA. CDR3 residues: CASSWSSGSWETQYF. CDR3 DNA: TGTGCCAGCAGCTGGTCTAGCGGGAGTTGGGAGACCCAGTACTTC. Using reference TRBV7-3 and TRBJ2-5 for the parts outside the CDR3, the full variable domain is GAGVSQTPSNKVTEKGKYVELRCDPISGHTALYWYRQSLGQGPEFLIYFQGTGAADDSGLPNDRFFAVRPEGSVSTLKIQRTERGDSAVYLCASSWSSGSWETQYFGPGTRLLVL.

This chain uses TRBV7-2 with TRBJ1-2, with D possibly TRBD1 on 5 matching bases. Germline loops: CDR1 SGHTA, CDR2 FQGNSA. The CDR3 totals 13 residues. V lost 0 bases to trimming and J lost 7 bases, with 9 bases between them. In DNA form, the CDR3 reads TGTGCCAGCAGCTTAGCAGGGGATGTTGGCTACACCTTC. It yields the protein CASSLAGDVGYTF.

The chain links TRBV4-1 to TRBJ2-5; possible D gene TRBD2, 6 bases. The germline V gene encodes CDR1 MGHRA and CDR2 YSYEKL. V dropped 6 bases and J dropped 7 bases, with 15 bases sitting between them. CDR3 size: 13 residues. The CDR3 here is CASSPGTPGTQYF. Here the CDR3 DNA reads TGCGCCAGCAGTCCCGGGACTCCCGGGACCCAGTACTTC.

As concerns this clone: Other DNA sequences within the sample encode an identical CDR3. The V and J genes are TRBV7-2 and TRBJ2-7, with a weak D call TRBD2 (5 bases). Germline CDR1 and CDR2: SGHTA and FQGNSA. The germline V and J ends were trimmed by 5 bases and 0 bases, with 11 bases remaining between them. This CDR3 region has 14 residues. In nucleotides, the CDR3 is TGTGCCAGCAGCCCCCGGAGGAGCTCCTACGAGCAGTACTTC. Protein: CASSPRRSSYEQYF.

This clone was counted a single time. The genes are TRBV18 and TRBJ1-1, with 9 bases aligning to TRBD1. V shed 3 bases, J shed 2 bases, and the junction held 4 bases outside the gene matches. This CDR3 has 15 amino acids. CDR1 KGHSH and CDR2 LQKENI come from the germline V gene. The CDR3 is CASSPGQGFNTEAFF. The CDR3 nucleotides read TGTGCCAGCTCACCGGGACAGGGATTTAACACTGAAGCTTTCTTT.

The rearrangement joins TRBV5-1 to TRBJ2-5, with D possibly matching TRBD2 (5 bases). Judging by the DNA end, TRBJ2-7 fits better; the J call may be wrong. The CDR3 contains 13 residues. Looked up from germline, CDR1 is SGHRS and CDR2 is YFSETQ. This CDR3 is CASSGDGTYEQYF. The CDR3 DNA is TGCGCCAGCAGTGGCGACGGGACCTACGAGCAGTACTTC.

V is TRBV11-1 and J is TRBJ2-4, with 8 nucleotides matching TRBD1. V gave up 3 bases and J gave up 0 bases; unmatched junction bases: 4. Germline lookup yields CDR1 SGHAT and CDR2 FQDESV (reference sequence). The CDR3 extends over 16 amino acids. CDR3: CASSLDRDQAKNIQYF. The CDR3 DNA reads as TGTGCCAGCAGCTTGGACAGGGATCAAGCCAAAAACATTCAGTACTTC. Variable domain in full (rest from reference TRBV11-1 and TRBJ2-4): EAEVAQSPRYKITEKSQAVAFWCDPISGHATLYWYRQILGQGPELLVQFQDESVVDDSQLPKDRFSAERLKGVDSTLKIQPAELGDSAMYLCASSLDRDQAKNIQYFGAGTRLSVL.

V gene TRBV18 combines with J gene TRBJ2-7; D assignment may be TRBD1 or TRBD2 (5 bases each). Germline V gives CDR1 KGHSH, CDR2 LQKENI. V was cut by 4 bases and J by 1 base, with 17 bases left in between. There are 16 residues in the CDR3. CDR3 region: CASSQLPGPNSYEQYF. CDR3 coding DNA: TGTGCCAGCTCACAACTACCGGGGCCTAATTCCTACGAGCAGTACTTC.

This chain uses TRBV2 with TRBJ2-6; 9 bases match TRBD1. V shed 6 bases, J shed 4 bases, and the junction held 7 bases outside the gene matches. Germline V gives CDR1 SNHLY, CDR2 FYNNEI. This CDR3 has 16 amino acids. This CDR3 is CASRIGQGSGANVLTF. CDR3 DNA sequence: TGTGCCAGCAGGATAGGACAGGGGTCAGGGGCCAACGTCCTGACTTTC.

The CDR3 DNA follows: TGTGCCAGCAGCAGAGCCTTGAACTACGAGCAGTACTTC. Its translation: CASSRALNYEQYF. V and J are TRBV5-4 and TRBJ2-7; D is unclear. V shed 4 bases and J shed 3 bases, with 11 bases lying between them. This CDR3 is built from 13 residues. Germline V gives CDR1 SGHNT, CDR2 YYREEE (reference sequence).